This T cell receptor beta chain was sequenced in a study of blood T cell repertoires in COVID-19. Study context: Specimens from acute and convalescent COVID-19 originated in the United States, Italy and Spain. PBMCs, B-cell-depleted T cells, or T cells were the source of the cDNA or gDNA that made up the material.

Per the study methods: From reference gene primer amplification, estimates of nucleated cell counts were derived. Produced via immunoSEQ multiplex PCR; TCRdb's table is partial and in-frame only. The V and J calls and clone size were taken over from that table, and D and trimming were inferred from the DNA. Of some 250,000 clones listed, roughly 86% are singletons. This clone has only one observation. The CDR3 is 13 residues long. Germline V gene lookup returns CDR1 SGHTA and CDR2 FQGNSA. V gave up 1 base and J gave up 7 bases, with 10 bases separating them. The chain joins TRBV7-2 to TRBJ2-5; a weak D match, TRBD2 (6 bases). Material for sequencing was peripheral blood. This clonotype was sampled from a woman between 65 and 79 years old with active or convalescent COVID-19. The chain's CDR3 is CASSLGREGTQYF. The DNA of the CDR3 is TGTGCCAGCAGCTTAGGGAGGGAAGGGACCCAGTACTTC.